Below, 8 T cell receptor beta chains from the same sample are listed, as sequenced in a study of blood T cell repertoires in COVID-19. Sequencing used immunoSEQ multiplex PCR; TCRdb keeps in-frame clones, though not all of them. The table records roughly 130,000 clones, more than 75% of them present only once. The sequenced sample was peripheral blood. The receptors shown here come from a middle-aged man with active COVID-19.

CDR3 nucleotides: TGTGCCAGCAGCCCTAGACAGGGAAGACAAGAAGAGACCCAGTACTTC. Its protein product is CASSPRQGRQEETQYF. This rearrangement joins TRBV11-3 to TRBJ2-5; TRBD1 matches at 7 bases. The CDR3 consists of 16 residues. Germline V gene data show CDR1 as SGHNT and CDR2 as YENEEA. J gave up 3 bases and V 5 bases, and 12 bases lay outside the gene matches.

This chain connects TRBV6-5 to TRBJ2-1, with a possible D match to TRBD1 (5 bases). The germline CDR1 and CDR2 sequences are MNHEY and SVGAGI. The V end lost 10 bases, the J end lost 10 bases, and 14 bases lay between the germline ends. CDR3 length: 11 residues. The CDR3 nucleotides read TGTGCCACTGGTGGGGCTTTCGAGCAGTTCTTC. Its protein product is CATGGAFEQFF.

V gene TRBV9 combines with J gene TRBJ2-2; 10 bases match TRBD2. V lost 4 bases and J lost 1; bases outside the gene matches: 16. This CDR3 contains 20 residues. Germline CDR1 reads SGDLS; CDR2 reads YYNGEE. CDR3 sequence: CASSPPSRASGGLNTGELFF. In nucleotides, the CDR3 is TGTGCCAGCAGCCCCCCCTCTCGGGCTAGCGGGGGCTTGAACACCGGGGAGCTGTTTTTT.

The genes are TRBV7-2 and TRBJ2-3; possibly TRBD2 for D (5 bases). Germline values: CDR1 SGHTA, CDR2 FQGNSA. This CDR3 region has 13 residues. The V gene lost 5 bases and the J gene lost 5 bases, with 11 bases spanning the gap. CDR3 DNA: TGTGCCAGCAGCAGAAGGACTCAAGATACGCAGTATTTT. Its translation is CASSRRTQDTQYF.

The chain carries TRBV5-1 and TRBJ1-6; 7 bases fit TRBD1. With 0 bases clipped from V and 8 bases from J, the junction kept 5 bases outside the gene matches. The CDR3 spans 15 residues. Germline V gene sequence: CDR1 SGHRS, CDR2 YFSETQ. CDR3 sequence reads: CASSLDRGNHSPLHF. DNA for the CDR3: TGCGCCAGCAGCTTGGACAGGGGAAATCATTCACCCCTCCACTTT.

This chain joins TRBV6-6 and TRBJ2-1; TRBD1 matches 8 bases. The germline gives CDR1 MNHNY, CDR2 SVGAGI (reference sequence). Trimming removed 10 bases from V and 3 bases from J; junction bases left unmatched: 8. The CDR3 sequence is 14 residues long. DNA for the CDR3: TGTGCCATTAGGCCGGGACAGGACTACAATGAGCAGTTCTTC. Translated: CAIRPGQDYNEQFF.

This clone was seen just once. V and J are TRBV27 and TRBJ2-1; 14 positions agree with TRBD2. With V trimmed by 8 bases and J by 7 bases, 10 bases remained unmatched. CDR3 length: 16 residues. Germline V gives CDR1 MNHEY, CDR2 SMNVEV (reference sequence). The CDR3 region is CASGRLAGGPGNEQFF. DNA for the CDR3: TGTGCCAGCGGACGACTAGCGGGAGGGCCGGGTAATGAGCAGTTCTTC.

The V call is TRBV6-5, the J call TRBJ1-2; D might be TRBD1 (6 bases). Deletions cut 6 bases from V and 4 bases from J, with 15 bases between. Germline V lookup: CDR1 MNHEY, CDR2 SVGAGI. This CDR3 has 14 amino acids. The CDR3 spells CASSDTGIGYGYTF. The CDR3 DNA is TGTGCCAGCAGCGATACAGGGATAGGCTATGGCTACACCTTC.